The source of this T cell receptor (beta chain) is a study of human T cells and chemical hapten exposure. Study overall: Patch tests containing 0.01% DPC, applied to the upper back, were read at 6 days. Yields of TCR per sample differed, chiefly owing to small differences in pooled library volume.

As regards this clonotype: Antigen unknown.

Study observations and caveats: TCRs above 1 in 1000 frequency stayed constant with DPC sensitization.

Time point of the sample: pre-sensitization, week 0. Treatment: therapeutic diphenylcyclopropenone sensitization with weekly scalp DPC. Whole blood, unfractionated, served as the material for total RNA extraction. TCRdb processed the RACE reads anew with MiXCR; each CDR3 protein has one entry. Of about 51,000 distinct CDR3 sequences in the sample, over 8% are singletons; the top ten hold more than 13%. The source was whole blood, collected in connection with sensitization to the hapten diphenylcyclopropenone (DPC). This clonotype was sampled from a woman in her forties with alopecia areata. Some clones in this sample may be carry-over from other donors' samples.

The DNA of the CDR3 is TGTGCCAGCAGCCGGACTCTTACCTCTAGCGGGAGGGAGGGAAATACGCAGTATTTT. The encoded protein is CASSRTLTSSGREGNTQYF. This chain uses TRBV7-2 with TRBJ2-3, with 12 bases matching TRBD2. Germline values: CDR1 SGHTA, CDR2 FQGNSA. The V gene end was trimmed by 5 bases and the J gene end by 7 bases; junction bases not matched to a gene: 19. The CDR3 length is 19 residues.